This T cell receptor (beta chain) was identified in a study of shared clonotypes between healthy human individuals. Per sorted-subset replicate PCR, input was approximately 0.2 ug DNA, representing around 30,000 T cell genomes. Some clones are missing from TCRdb's copy, which holds only in-frame ones; the method was immunoSEQ multiplex PCR. The sample has around 640,000 clones, roughly 95% seen once; the top ten hold roughly 0.1%. Selected positively for CCR7 and CD45RO-negative, naive CD8 cells excluded terminally differentiated effector memory CD45RA+ cells. The study enrolled healthy HIV-negative adults without recent acute infections or vaccinations as donors. The CDR3 consists of 12 residues. The germline CDR1 and CDR2 sequences are SEHNR and FQNEAQ (reference sequence). V was shortened by 10 bases and J by 8 bases, with 15 bases between the two germline ends. This clone was counted once. The antigen is undetermined.

Whole-study results and caveats: Naive CD4 clonotype sharing across a few donors was 5% to 6%.

The rearrangement links TRBV7-9 to TRBJ2-1; D possibly corresponds to TRBD2 (5 bases). This clonotype was obtained from a woman in her twenties or thirties in good health. The sample taken for sequencing was naive CD8+ T cells sorted from blood. The CDR3 region is CATDRGGYEQFF. The CDR3 region has the DNA TGTGCCACGGACCGGGGTGGCTATGAGCAGTTCTTC.